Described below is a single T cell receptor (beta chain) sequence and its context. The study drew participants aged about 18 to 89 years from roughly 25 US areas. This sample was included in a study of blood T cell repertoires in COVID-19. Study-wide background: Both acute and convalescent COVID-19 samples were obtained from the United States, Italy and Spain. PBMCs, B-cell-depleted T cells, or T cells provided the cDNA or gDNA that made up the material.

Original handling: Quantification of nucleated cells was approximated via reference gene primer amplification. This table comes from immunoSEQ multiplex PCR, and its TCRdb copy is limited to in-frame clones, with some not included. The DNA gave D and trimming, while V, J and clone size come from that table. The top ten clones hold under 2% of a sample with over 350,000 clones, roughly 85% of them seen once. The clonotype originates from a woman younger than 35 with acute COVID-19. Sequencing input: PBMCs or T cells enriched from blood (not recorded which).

This CDR3 is CASSPLQGASYNEQFF. The DNA for the CDR3 is TGTGCCAGCTCACCACTGCAGGGGGCTTCCTACAATGAGCAGTTCTTC. The J gene is TRBJ2-1, the V gene TRBV18, with 8 bases identical to TRBD1. With V trimmed by 1 base and J by 1 base, 3 bases remained unmatched. Germline CDR1 KGHSH, CDR2 LQKENI. The length of the CDR3 is 16 residues.